This entry describes one T cell receptor beta chain. The sample is drawn from a study of radiation and T cells in renal cell carcinoma. Profiled with immunoSEQ multiplex PCR; TCRdb holds only in-frame clones, not every one. This table holds more than 140,000 clones, roughly 80% found once. Time point here: baseline pretreatment blood. Treatment denoted: 15 Gy SBRT to primary tumor, nephrectomy 4 weeks later. Radiation-treated patients gave blood at baseline, week 2 and week 4. This CDR3 has 12 amino acids. V was clipped by 8 bases and J by 6 bases; unmatched bases: 5. Germline V CDR1 and CDR2: SQVTM, ANQGSEA.

The genes are TRBV29-1 and TRBJ2-7, with 12 bases aligning to TRBD1. Sequenced here: blood, sampled from a patient whose treatment included radiotherapy and nephrectomy. This clonotype was sampled from a woman in her forties or fifties with renal cell carcinoma. In DNA form, the CDR3 reads TGCAGCACCGGGACAGGGGGCGCCGAGCAGTACTTC. It encodes CSTGTGGAEQYF.